The 23 T cell receptor beta chains below come from one sample, sequenced in a study of cytomegalovirus exposure and HLA in healthy donors. The assay was immunoSEQ multiplex PCR, and TCRdb's table has in-frame clones only and misses some. This repertoire shows roughly 180,000 clones, 86% found once; its top ten account for 6% to 8%. The sequenced sample was PBMCs. The source of these receptors is a man aged 25-45 years in good health and CMV-seropositive.

This clone was seen only once. The CDR3: CASSQEGTSGGAWEQYF. The CDR3 DNA sequence: TGCGCCAGCAGCCAAGAAGGAACTAGCGGGGGGGCCTGGGAGCAGTACTTC. The chain joins TRBV4-1 to TRBJ2-7; the match to TRBD2 covers 13 bases. Germline V CDR1 and CDR2: MGHRA, YSYEKL. The CDR3 loop spans 17 amino acids. Trimming took 0 bases from V and 7 from J; bases not matched to a gene: 9.

The chain recombines TRBV5-1 with TRBJ2-3; no definite D call. V was trimmed by 2 bases and J by 6 bases, leaving 7 bases between them. CDR1 and CDR2 from the germline V gene are SGHRS and YFSETQ. This CDR3 contains 12 residues. The CDR3 DNA sequence: TGCGCCAGCAGCTTCCTAGGTGATACGCAGTATTTT. It yields the protein CASSFLGDTQYF.

This chain joins TRBV15 and TRBJ2-3; maybe TRBD1 (5 bases). This CDR3 is 20 amino acids long. Trimming pared 0 bases from V and 1 base from J, leaving 23 bases between. From germline, CDR1 is LNHNV and CDR2 YYDKDF (reference sequence). The CDR3 sequence is CATSRDQGPDQGWGTDTQYF. Written as DNA, the CDR3 is TGTGCCACCAGCAGAGATCAAGGGCCCGACCAGGGATGGGGCACAGATACGCAGTATTTT.

V gene TRBV19 combines with J gene TRBJ2-7; D tentatively reads TRBD1 or TRBD2 (6 bases each). Trimming shortened V by 3 bases and J by 0 bases, and 9 bases separated the two germline ends. CDR1 and CDR2 from the germline V gene are LNHDA and SQIVND (reference sequence). This CDR3 spans 14 amino acids. The CDR3 coding sequence is TGTGCCAGTAGTATCGGAGGGGGCTCCTACGAGCAGTACTTC. Translated, it gives CASSIGGGSYEQYF.

This sequence joins TRBV27 and TRBJ2-3, with D possibly TRBD1 on 5 matching bases. CDR1 and CDR2 from the germline V gene are MNHEY and SMNVEV (reference sequence). The CDR3 is 12 residues long. Trimming took off 7 bases at V and 2 bases at J, with 7 bases between the two ends. The CDR3 coding sequence is TGTGCCAGCAAGGACAACACAGATACGCAGTATTTT. Translating it yields CASKDNTDTQYF.

The chain employs TRBV4-1 and TRBJ2-4; TRBD1 matches 9 bases. Germline V gene sequence: CDR1 MGHRA, CDR2 YSYEKL. The CDR3 loop spans 15 amino acids. Trimming took 1 base from V and 4 from J; bases not matched to a gene: 2. The CDR3 reads CASSQGTGEKNIQYF. In nucleotides, the CDR3 is TGCGCCAGCAGCCAAGGGACAGGGGAGAAAAACATTCAGTACTTC.

This clone was observed a single time. This chain joins TRBV11-1 and TRBJ2-5, with D perhaps matching TRBD2 (5 bases). This CDR3 has 16 residues. V was pared by 1 base and J by 3 bases, with 15 bases between. Germline V CDR1 and CDR2: SGHAT, FQDESV (reference sequence). The CDR3 sequence: CASSLGVREGEETQYF. The DNA of the CDR3 is TGTGCCAGCAGCTTAGGAGTACGCGAGGGAGAAGAGACCCAGTACTTC.

CDR3 loop: CSVRNTGELFF. As DNA, the CDR3 is TGCAGCGTTCGGAACACCGGGGAGCTGTTTTTT. The chain is built from TRBV29-1 and TRBJ2-2; no clear D gene. V shed 5 bases and J shed 1 base, with 2 bases lying between them. The CDR3 length is 11 residues. Germline V CDR1 and CDR2: SQVTM, ANQGSEA.

This clone was picked up many times. This chain links TRBV5-6 with TRBJ2-3; 9 nucleotides agree with TRBD2. CDR1 is SGHDT and CDR2 is YYEEEE in the germline V gene. The length of the CDR3 is 15 residues. Trimming cost V 4 bases and J 3 bases; bases outside gene matches: 6. The CDR3 protein is CASSVTSGFTDTQYF. DNA of the CDR3: TGTGCCAGCAGCGTTACTAGCGGGTTTACAGATACGCAGTATTTT.

This rearrangement joins TRBV10-3 to TRBJ1-5; D ambiguous. Trimming left V 0 bases short and J 5 bases short, with 8 bases between. The CDR3 totals 14 residues. Looked up from germline, CDR1 is ENHRY and CDR2 is SYGVKD. The CDR3 reads CAISESRGDQPQHF. For the CDR3, the DNA is TGTGCCATCAGTGAGTCGAGAGGTGATCAGCCCCAGCATTTT.

For this clone: A much larger clone differs by one base, so this may be a read error. The V gene is TRBV19, the J gene TRBJ2-4; D tentatively fits TRBD1 or TRBD2 (5 bases each). The CDR3 sequence is 10 residues long. V was trimmed by 8 bases and J by 8 bases, leaving 7 bases between them. Germline V CDR1 and CDR2: LNHDA, SQIVND (reference sequence). Here the CDR3 DNA reads TGTGCCAGTCTGGGGGACATTCAGTACTTC. This gives the protein CASLGDIQYF.

V and J are TRBV7-9 and TRBJ2-7; possibly TRBD1 for D (5 bases). V gave up 3 bases and J gave up 4 bases, with 16 bases separating them. This CDR3 has 15 residues. CDR1 is SEHNR and CDR2 is FQNEAQ in the germline V gene (reference sequence). The CDR3 region is CASSFAQGKMYEQYF. The CDR3 DNA follows: TGTGCCAGCAGCTTCGCGCAGGGAAAAATGTACGAGCAGTACTTC.

The rearrangement links TRBV4-2 to TRBJ2-6, with 8 bases lining up with TRBD1. With 4 bases clipped from V and 10 bases from J, the junction kept 6 bases outside the gene matches. CDR3 length: 14 residues. Germline CDR1 and CDR2: LGHNA and YNFKEQ. The CDR3 nucleotides read TGTGCCAGCAGCCCTGGGACAGGTGTTAACGTCCTGACTTTC. It codes for CASSPGTGVNVLTF.

This chain joins TRBV2 and TRBJ2-7; 8 positions match TRBD1. Germline CDR1 is SNHLY and CDR2 is FYNNEI. CDR3 size: 16 residues. J lost 3 bases, V lost 2 bases, and 9 bases had no gene match. The CDR3 bases are TGTGCCAGCAGTGAAAGGGACGGGACAGGAAACTACGAGCAGTACTTC. This sequence encodes CASSERDGTGNYEQYF.

The chain combines TRBV6-1 with TRBJ2-7, with 8 positions matching TRBD1. This CDR3 has 16 amino acids. From germline, CDR1 is MNHNS and CDR2 SASEGT. Germline trimming cut 2 bases from V and 0 bases from J; bases unmatched to any gene: 6. CDR3 DNA: TGTGCCAGCAGTGAATGGGGACAGGATAGCTCCTACGAGCAGTACTTC. It codes for CASSEWGQDSSYEQYF.

The CDR3 sequence is CASSEQGAGRLNTEAFF. CDR3 nucleotides: TGTGCCAGCAGTGAACAGGGCGCCGGGAGATTGAACACTGAAGCTTTCTTT. J is TRBJ1-1 and V is TRBV25-1; tentative D call: TRBD1 (5 bases). Germline loops: CDR1 MGHDK, CDR2 SYGVNS. The germline V and J ends were trimmed by 2 bases and 0 bases, with 16 bases remaining between them. The CDR3 has 17 residues.

The chain links TRBV4-3 to TRBJ1-4; D possibly corresponds to TRBD1 (5 bases). V was cut by 2 bases and J by 6 bases, with 10 bases left in between. Per the germline V gene, CDR1 is LGHNA and CDR2 is YSLEER. The CDR3 consists of 14 residues. The CDR3, as DNA: TGCGCCAGCAGCCAACAGGGCCGGGATGAAAAACTGTTTTTT. It codes for CASSQQGRDEKLFF.

V gene TRBV28 combines with J gene TRBJ1-1, with D possibly being TRBD1 (6 bases). Germline CDR1 and CDR2: MDHEN and SYDVKM. Deletions cut 6 bases from V and 1 base from J, with 9 bases between. This CDR3 is 13 amino acids long. The CDR3 DNA is TGTGCCAGCAGCCACAGGGAGAACACTGAAGCTTTCTTT. Protein product: CASSHRENTEAFF.

The chain is built from TRBV7-2 and TRBJ1-4; D gene unclear. The CDR3 is 15 amino acids. Per the germline V gene, CDR1 is SGHTA and CDR2 is FQGNSA. V gave up 1 base and J gave up 6 bases, with 12 bases separating them. In DNA form, the CDR3 reads TGTGCCAGCAGCTTAGATCTGGGCTTAGATGAAAAACTGTTTTTT. Translating gives CASSLDLGLDEKLFF.

The sample holds one count of this clone. V gene TRBV19 combines with J gene TRBJ1-4; tentative D call: TRBD1 (5 bases). CDR1 is LNHDA and CDR2 is SQIVND in the germline V gene (reference sequence). Trimming stripped 6 bases from V and 10 bases from J, with 18 bases between. The CDR3 length is 14 residues. DNA for the CDR3: TGTGCCAGTAGCCGGTTAGGGGCAGACGGAAAACTGTTTTTT. It encodes CASSRLGADGKLFF.

This clone was counted once. The CDR3: CASRFSGLVSEQYF. The DNA for the CDR3 is TGTGCCAGCAGGTTCTCGGGACTAGTCTCCGAGCAGTACTTC. The chain is built from TRBV27 and TRBJ2-7, with 8 bases that match TRBD2. The CDR3 is 14 residues long. The junction had 10 bases not matched to a gene; V was cut back by 6 bases and J by 6 bases. Germline CDR1 MNHEY, CDR2 SMNVEV (reference sequence).

This rearrangement joins TRBV6-1 to TRBJ2-6; tentative D call: TRBD2 (6 bases). The CDR3 runs to 17 residues. Looked up from germline, CDR1 is MNHNS and CDR2 is SASEGT. The ends were cut back, 2 bases at V and 0 bases at J, with 11 bases in the middle. The CDR3, as DNA: TGTGCCAGCAGTGAAAGGGGCGGGACCTCTGGGGCCAACGTCCTGACTTTC. Translation gives CASSERGGTSGANVLTF.

The V gene is TRBV7-9, the J gene TRBJ2-7, with a weak D call TRBD2 (5 bases). V lost 1 base to trimming and J lost 5 bases, with 12 bases between them. The CDR3 totals 14 residues. The germline V gene has CDR1 SEHNR and CDR2 FQNEAQ (reference sequence). DNA of the CDR3: TGTGCCAGCAGCTTAGAACTTCTCGGGGACGAGCAGTACTTC. Its translation: CASSLELLGDEQYF.